A single sample is the source of the 31 T cell receptor beta chains below, sequenced in a study of blood T cell repertoires in COVID-19. Generated by immunoSEQ multiplex PCR, the TCRdb table keeps only in-frame clones and is missing some. The table has tens of thousands of clones, about nine tenths seen once. The specimen was peripheral blood. These receptors were taken from a woman between 50 and 59 years old with active or convalescent COVID-19.

This clone has a single count. The chain carries TRBV4-3 and TRBJ2-3; TRBD2 agrees at 16 bases. The CDR3 has 19 amino acids. The J segment lost 5 bases and the V segment lost 0 bases, leaving 8 bases of the junction unmatched. CDR1 LGHNA and CDR2 YSLEER come from the germline V gene. The DNA of the CDR3 is TGCGCCAGCAGCCAAGACGGGACTAGCGGGGGGGCCGGTGAAGATACGCAGTATTTT. Translation gives CASSQDGTSGGAGEDTQYF.

The chain employs TRBV7-9 and TRBJ1-4, with TRBD1 matching over 7 bases. The CDR3 sequence is 15 residues long. The germline gives CDR1 SEHNR, CDR2 FQNEAQ (reference sequence). The junction had 10 bases not matched to a gene; V was cut back by 4 bases and J by 8 bases. The chain's CDR3 is CASSSMTGPGEKLFF. CDR3 nucleotides: TGTGCCAGCAGCTCAATGACAGGGCCAGGGGAAAAACTGTTTTTT.

The chain recombines TRBV2 with TRBJ2-1; D unclear. The CDR3 runs 9 residues. Germline V gives CDR1 SNHLY, CDR2 FYNNEI. V lost 5 bases, J lost 10 bases, and 3 bases lay in between. Written as DNA, the CDR3 is TGTGCCAGCAGTCGGGAGCAGTTCTTC. Its translation: CASSREQFF.

A single count supports this clone. V usage is TRBV7-9 and J usage is TRBJ2-3; TRBD2 matches at 10 bases. Germline V gene lookup returns CDR1 SEHNR and CDR2 FQNEAQ (reference sequence). The CDR3 is 19 amino acids. Germline trimming cut 1 base from V and 2 bases from J; bases unmatched to any gene: 12. The CDR3 DNA sequence: TGTGCCAGCAGCTTAGATGGGCTAGCGGGGGATTGGTACACAGATACGCAGTATTTT. Translated, it gives CASSLDGLAGDWYTDTQYF.

The chain combines TRBV6-5 with TRBJ1-1; D ambiguous. CDR3 size: 14 residues. Germline V lookup: CDR1 MNHEY, CDR2 SVGAGI. Trimming removed 2 bases from V and 0 bases from J, with 7 bases in between. CDR3 sequence reads: CASSYLQMNTEAFF. In DNA, the CDR3 is TGTGCCAGCAGTTACCTTCAGATGAACACTGAAGCTTTCTTT.

The V gene is TRBV25-1, the J gene TRBJ1-1, with D maybe TRBD1 (6 bases). Trimming shortened V by 7 bases and J by 4 bases, and 22 bases separated the two germline ends. CDR1 is MGHDK and CDR2 is SYGVNS in the germline V gene. The CDR3 is 16 residues long. CDR3 DNA sequence: TGTGCCAGCACCTCTAGCGGGGGGGCGTACAGCACTGAAGCTTTCTTT. It specifies CASTSSGGAYSTEAFF.

V is TRBV14 and J is TRBJ1-1, with D maybe TRBD1 (5 bases). V was clipped by 3 bases and J by 1 base, with 9 bases between them. This CDR3 has 14 amino acids. Germline assignment: CDR1 SGHDN and CDR2 FVKESK. The CDR3 loop is CASSHSGPNTEAFF. DNA of the CDR3: TGTGCCAGCAGCCATTCAGGGCCGAACACTGAAGCTTTCTTT. Supplemented by reference TRBV14 and TRBJ1-1, the full variable domain reads EAGVTQFPSHSVIEKGQTVTLRCDPISGHDNLYWYRRVMGKEIKFLLHFVKESKQDESGMPNNRFLAERTGGTYSTLKVQPAELEDSGVYFCASSHSGPNTEAFFGQGTRLTVV.

V is TRBV13 and J is TRBJ1-1; 9 bases agree with TRBD1. CDR3 length: 14 amino acids. Germline values: CDR1 PRHDT, CDR2 FYEKMQ (reference sequence). The J segment lost 3 bases and the V segment lost 5 bases, leaving 4 bases of the junction unmatched. CDR3: CASSPDRGDTEAFF. In DNA, the CDR3 is TGTGCCAGCAGCCCTGACAGGGGGGACACTGAAGCTTTCTTT.

The rearrangement links TRBV29-1 to TRBJ1-1; D uncertain. V was pared by 0 bases and J by 8 bases, with 13 bases between. Germline CDR1 and CDR2: SQVTM and ANQGSEA. This CDR3 has 13 residues. The CDR3 reads CSVEERSGGEAFF. In DNA form, the CDR3 reads TGCAGCGTTGAAGAAAGAAGTGGAGGGGAAGCTTTCTTT.

This chain connects TRBV7-9 to TRBJ1-1, with 8 bases lining up with TRBD1. The CDR3 has 14 residues. Germline V gene lookup returns CDR1 SEHNR and CDR2 FQNEAQ (reference sequence). V gave up 2 bases and J gave up 5 bases; unmatched junction bases: 4. The CDR3 sequence: CASSLQGARTEAFF. The CDR3 nucleotides read TGTGCCAGCAGCTTACAGGGGGCGCGGACTGAAGCTTTCTTT. The whole variable domain, filled in from reference TRBV7-9 and TRBJ1-1, reads DTGVSQNPRHKITKRGQNVTFRCDPISEHNRLYWYRQTLGQGPEFLTYFQNEAQLEKSRLLSDRFSAERPKGSFSTLEIQRTEQGDSAMYLCASSLQGARTEAFFGQGTRLTVV.

The count of this clone is one. V usage is TRBV19 and J usage is TRBJ2-1; D might be TRBD2 (6 bases). Germline CDR1 and CDR2: LNHDA and SQIVND (reference sequence). The CDR3 is made up of 13 amino acids. The V end was cut by 4 bases, the J end by 4 bases, with 8 bases between. The CDR3 protein is CASSTAGYNEQFF. The CDR3 DNA follows: TGTGCCAGTAGTACGGCGGGATACAATGAGCAGTTCTTC.

This chain uses TRBV27 with TRBJ1-2, with 9 bases fitting TRBD1. Germline CDR1 MNHEY, CDR2 SMNVEV (reference sequence). Trimming removed 2 bases from V and 5 bases from J; junction bases left unmatched: 3. The CDR3 has 14 residues. The CDR3 is CASSLKGTGYGYTF. The DNA of the CDR3 is TGTGCCAGCAGTTTAAAGGGGACAGGGTATGGCTACACCTTC.

This clone was counted once. The genes are TRBV6-5 and TRBJ2-5; 7 bases match TRBD2. CDR1 is MNHEY, CDR2 SVGAGI, per germline. Trimming removed 0 bases from V and 5 bases from J; junction bases left unmatched: 6. The CDR3 spans 15 residues. CDR3 nucleotides: TGTGCCAGCAGTTACTCACCGGGGGGAGGTGAGACCCAGTACTTC. Translating gives CASSYSPGGGETQYF.

This chain joins TRBV4-3 and TRBJ2-7; 9 bases match TRBD2. The CDR3 runs 15 residues. Germline CDR1 reads LGHNA; CDR2 reads YSLEER. Trimming took 5 bases from V and 6 from J; bases not matched to a gene: 11. DNA of the CDR3: TGCGCCAGCAGCAACGTAGCGGGGGCGGCGTCCGAGCAGTACTTC. Its translation is CASSNVAGAASEQYF.

The chain is built from TRBV19 and TRBJ1-4; 10 nucleotides align to TRBD1. J was trimmed by 8 bases and V by 7 bases; bases with no gene match: 7. The CDR3 consists of 14 residues. Looked up from germline, CDR1 is LNHDA and CDR2 is SQIVND (reference sequence). The CDR3 DNA follows: TGTGCCAGTAAACGGGACAGGGGAGGAGAAAAACTGTTTTTT. It translates to CASKRDRGGEKLFF.

This clone was counted a few times. The rearrangement joins TRBV29-1 to TRBJ1-1, with a tentative D call TRBD1 (5 bases). The CDR3 contains 13 residues. The germline V gene has CDR1 SQVTM and CDR2 ANQGSEA. Trimming removed 6 bases from V and 2 bases from J, with 13 bases in between. In DNA, the CDR3 is TGCAGCGTCCGGGGGACTTTAAACACTGAAGCTTTCTTT. Translating it yields CSVRGTLNTEAFF.

The CDR3 DNA reads as TGTGCCATCTTCGGCGGGGAGGGCTACGAGCAGTACTTC. This sequence encodes CAIFGGEGYEQYF. This chain connects TRBV10-3 to TRBJ2-7; TRBD2 agrees at 7 bases. The V gene's germline CDR1 is ENHRY and CDR2 SYGVKD. This CDR3 contains 13 residues. Losses at the gene ends were 8 bases for V and 3 bases for J; bases not matched to a gene: 7.

The CDR3 protein is CASSLRLAGGEDTQYF. CDR3 coding DNA: TGTGCCAGCAGCTTGAGACTAGCGGGGGGGGAAGATACGCAGTATTTT. The rearrangement uses TRBV7-2 and TRBJ2-3, with 14 bases aligning to TRBD2. CDR1 and CDR2 from the germline V gene are SGHTA and FQGNSA. J gave up 5 bases and V 3 bases, and 4 bases lay outside the gene matches. The CDR3 covers 16 residues.

This rearrangement joins TRBV15 to TRBJ2-1, with 7 positions matching TRBD2. J gave up 5 bases and V 0 bases, and 7 bases lay outside the gene matches. Looked up from germline, CDR1 is LNHNV and CDR2 is YYDKDF (reference sequence). The length of the CDR3 is 16 residues. CDR3 bases: TGTGCCACCAGCAGAGATCTCCAGGGAGGGGACAATGAGCAGTTCTTC. This encodes CATSRDLQGGDNEQFF.

J is TRBJ2-3 and V is TRBV30; D call uncertain. The V end lost 1 base, the J end lost 0 bases, and 11 bases lay between the germline ends. The CDR3 has 15 residues. Germline V gene lookup returns CDR1 GTSNPN and CDR2 SVGIG (reference sequence). CDR3 sequence: CAWSARRTSTDTQYF. CDR3 DNA: TGTGCCTGGAGTGCTAGAAGAACTAGCACAGATACGCAGTATTTT.

This sequence joins TRBV7-6 and TRBJ2-3; 10 bases line up with TRBD2. Per the germline V gene, CDR1 is SGHVS and CDR2 is FNYEAQ. V dropped 4 bases and J dropped 2; count of bases not matched to a gene: 3. The CDR3 sequence is 15 residues long. CDR3 sequence: CASSSSGGATDTQYF. In nucleotides, the CDR3 is TGTGCCAGCAGCTCTAGCGGGGGAGCCACAGATACGCAGTATTTT.

This chain joins TRBV11-3 and TRBJ2-3, with a possible D match to TRBD2 (7 bases). The CDR3 totals 16 residues. Germline values: CDR1 SGHNT, CDR2 YENEEA. Deletions cut 1 base from V and 4 bases from J, with 15 bases between. DNA for the CDR3: TGTGCCAGCAGCTTAGGATCGGGGGGCCCTGCAGATACGCAGTATTTT. It encodes CASSLGSGGPADTQYF.

This chain joins TRBV5-3 and TRBJ2-7; no reliable D call. TRBV5-3 belongs to the ORF category, with a function that is uncertain. Trimming took off 6 bases at V and 6 bases at J, with 10 bases between the two ends. This CDR3 contains 11 residues. CDR3 sequence reads: CARKAPTEQYF. CDR3 sequence (DNA): TGTGCCAGAAAAGCCCCAACCGAGCAGTACTTC.

The V call is TRBV6-2 or TRBV6-3, the J call TRBJ1-1; no reliable D call. The CDR3 consists of 13 residues. Germline V gene sequence: CDR1 MNHEY, CDR2 SVGEGT. Trimming pared 2 bases from V and 1 base from J, leaving 5 bases between. The CDR3 is CASSYGQNTEAFF. The CDR3 bases are TGTGCCAGCAGTTACGGGCAGAACACTGAAGCTTTCTTT.

The genes are TRBV4-1 and TRBJ2-3; 13 bases line up with TRBD2. Germline values: CDR1 MGHRA, CDR2 YSYEKL. Losses at the gene ends were 6 bases for V and 3 bases for J; bases not matched to a gene: 6. The CDR3 extends over 16 amino acids. CDR3 coding DNA: TGCGCCAGCAGTCCCAGACTAGCGGGGGGAACAGATACGCAGTATTTT. It is translated as CASSPRLAGGTDTQYF.

This chain uses TRBV19 with TRBJ1-3, with D possibly being TRBD1 (5 bases). This CDR3 spans 15 amino acids. The V gene's germline CDR1 is LNHDA and CDR2 SQIVND (reference sequence). Trimming stripped 2 bases from V and 0 bases from J, with 8 bases between. The CDR3, as DNA: TGTGCCAGTAGTATATGGGGCGACTCTGGAAACACCATATATTTT. Its translation: CASSIWGDSGNTIYF.

The rearrangement links TRBV6-5 to TRBJ1-2; 9 bases are a match to TRBD1. Per the germline V gene, CDR1 is MNHEY and CDR2 is SVGAGI. Unmatched junction bases numbered 4, after V lost 7 bases and J lost 7 bases. The CDR3 loop spans 12 amino acids. CDR3: CASKTGGLGYTF. The DNA for the CDR3 is TGTGCCAGCAAAACAGGGGGCCTTGGCTACACCTTC.

The chain couples TRBV29-1 to TRBJ2-7; 9 nucleotides align to TRBD1. CDR1 is SQVTM and CDR2 is ANQGSEA in the germline V gene. Trimming at V came to 6 bases and at J to 4 bases, leaving 4 bases not matched to a gene. The CDR3 runs 12 residues. In DNA, the CDR3 is TGCAGCGTAGCCGACAGGGGGTACGAGCAGTACTTC. Its protein is CSVADRGYEQYF.

The chain couples TRBV19 to TRBJ2-3, with 8 bases that match TRBD2. The V and J ends lost 4 bases and 6 bases, in that order; junction bases with no gene match: 9. Germline-derived CDR1 and CDR2 are LNHDA and SQIVND (reference sequence). The CDR3 is made up of 15 amino acids. This chain's CDR3 is CASSTGGRVGDTQYF. CDR3 nucleotides: TGTGCCAGTAGTACGGGGGGGCGTGTTGGGGATACGCAGTATTTT.

This chain joins TRBV7-9 and TRBJ2-1; TRBD1 aligns across 7 bases. V lost 7 bases and J lost 7; bases outside the gene matches: 4. The germline V gene encodes CDR1 SEHNR and CDR2 FQNEAQ (reference sequence). CDR3 size: 12 residues. In DNA form, the CDR3 reads TGTGCCAGCACCGACAGGGAGAATGAGCAGTTCTTC. This translates into CASTDRENEQFF.

The chain combines TRBV6-2 or TRBV6-3 with TRBJ2-5; perhaps TRBD1 as D (5 bases). The V gene lost 2 bases and the J gene lost 0 bases, with 19 bases spanning the gap. The germline V gene encodes CDR1 MNHEY and CDR2 SVGEGT. This CDR3 comprises 18 residues. The CDR3 reads CASSYEQVPNLYQETQYF. DNA of the CDR3: TGTGCCAGCAGTTACGAACAGGTGCCAAATCTGTACCAAGAGACCCAGTACTTC.